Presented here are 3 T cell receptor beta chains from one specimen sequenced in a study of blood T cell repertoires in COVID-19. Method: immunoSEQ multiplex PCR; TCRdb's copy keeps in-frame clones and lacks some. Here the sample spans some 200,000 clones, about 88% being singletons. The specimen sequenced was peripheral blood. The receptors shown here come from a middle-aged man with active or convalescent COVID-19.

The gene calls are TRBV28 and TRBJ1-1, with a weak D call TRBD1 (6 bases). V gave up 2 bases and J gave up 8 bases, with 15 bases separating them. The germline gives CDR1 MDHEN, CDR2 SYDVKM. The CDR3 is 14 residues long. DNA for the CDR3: TGTGCCAGCAGTTTAACCGGGGGGCGGGGAGAAGCTTTCTTT. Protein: CASSLTGGRGEAFF.

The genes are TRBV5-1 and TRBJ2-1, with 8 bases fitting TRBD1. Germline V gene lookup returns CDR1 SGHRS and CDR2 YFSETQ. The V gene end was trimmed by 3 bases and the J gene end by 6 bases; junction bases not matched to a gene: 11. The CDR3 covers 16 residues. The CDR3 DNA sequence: TGCGCCAGCAGCTACTCGCAGGGGGCCCAGTCCAATGAGCAGTTCTTC. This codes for CASSYSQGAQSNEQFF. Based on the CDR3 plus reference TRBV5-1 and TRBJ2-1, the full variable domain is KAGVTQTPRYLIKTRGQQVTLSCSPISGHRSVSWYQQTPGQGLQFLFEYFSETQRNKGNFPGRFSGRQFSNSRSEMNVSTLELGDSALYLCASSYSQGAQSNEQFFGPGTRLTVL.

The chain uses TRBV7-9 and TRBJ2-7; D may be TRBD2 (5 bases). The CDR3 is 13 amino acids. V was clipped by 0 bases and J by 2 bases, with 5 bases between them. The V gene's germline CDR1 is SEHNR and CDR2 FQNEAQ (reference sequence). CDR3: CASSLARAYEQYF. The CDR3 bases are TGTGCCAGCAGCTTAGCGCGGGCCTACGAGCAGTACTTC.